The sequence of this T cell receptor beta chain was determined in a study of spatial heterogeneity in lung cancer. As to time point: blood at routine non-recurrence follow-up after resection. MiXCR, run by TCRdb on the 5' RACE reads, gives a single entry per CDR3 protein. The sample lists just over 70,000 distinct CDR3 sequences, roughly 8.9% seen once, with around 1.9% in the top ten. The table lists this clonotype with a few counts. Trimming took 4 bases from V and 0 from J, leaving 16 bases between them. The CDR3 contains 16 residues. The germline V gene encodes CDR1 SGHRS and CDR2 YFSETQ. The TCR sequence derives from a female donor with early-stage non-small cell lung cancer. Material: PBMCs, obtained at follow-up. The genes are TRBV5-1 and TRBJ1-1; perhaps TRBD1 as D (6 bases). The CDR3 reads CASSLMPDSLNTEAFF. CDR3 bases: TGCGCCAGCAGCCTTATGCCGGACAGTTTGAACACTGAAGCTTTCTTT.